The T cell receptor beta chain described here comes from a study of T cell repertoires in cytomegalovirus infection. About the study: CMV infection together with matching HLA type was indicated by public TCR beta signatures.

With respect to this clonotype: Its matching antigen is unknown.

TCRdb fed the reads into MiXCR, producing one record per CDR3 protein. The sample has hundreds of thousands of distinct CDR3 sequences, roughly a sixth seen once. Overall study findings and caveats: The ex vivo response showed dominance by HLA-C-restricted CMV-specific TCR beta clonotypes. CMV carriers having the relevant HLA were flagged by cumulative public TCR beta family frequency.

The CDR3 spans 15 residues. Trimming removed 5 bases from V and 6 bases from J, with 22 bases in between. The V gene's germline CDR1 is DFQATT and CDR2 SNEGSKA (reference sequence). Sequenced input: PBMCs. The J gene is TRBJ1-1, the V gene TRBV20-1; a weak D match, TRBD1 (6 bases). This receptor was taken from a human donor in good health (CMV status not recorded). Some clones in this sample may be carry-over from other donors' samples. For the CDR3, the DNA is TGCAGTGCTGGGGGGGAGGGGGGCGGGGTTCCTGAAGCTTTCTTT. Its translation is CSAGGEGGGVPEAFF.